This TCR beta chain was profiled in a study of beta chain features in type 1 diabetes. The germline gives CDR1 SQVTM, CDR2 ANQGSEA. Trimming took 3 bases from V and 4 from J, leaving 21 bases between them. The CDR3 contains 16 residues. cDNA synthesis used the whole RNA isolate, giving expressed TCRB sequences. Here immunoSEQ multiplex PCR was the method, and the copy in TCRdb shows in-frame clones only, minus some. The profile covers 300,000 to 450,000 clones, with roughly 13% appearing a single time and around 0.0099% taken by the ten largest. Study observations and caveats: TCRB CDR3 length was moderately but significantly reduced in all four CD4+ subsets of Type 1 diabetes patients. The study found that naive, central memory and Treg TCRB repertoires appeared more similar in patients than in healthy donors.

CD4+ naive, central memory, regulatory and stem cell-like memory cells were sorted via CD45RO/CCR7/CD25/CD127/CD95/CD27. With regard to this clone: Its antigen is unknown.

The gene calls are TRBV29-1 and TRBJ1-1; TRBD1 is a possible D gene (6 bases). Sequencing was performed on naive CD4+ T cells from blood. The receptor's source is a young woman with type 1 diabetes. CDR3 DNA sequence: TGCAGCGTTGAGAACTGGGGGGGCGAGGTAGTCACTGAAGCTTTCTTT. Protein sequence: CSVENWGGEVVTEAFF.